The TCR beta chain under discussion was sequenced for a study of molecular identifiers for immune sequencing clone quantification. The ends were cut back, 1 base at V and 7 bases at J, with 9 bases in the middle. Per the germline V gene, CDR1 is SGHRS and CDR2 is YFSETQ. The CDR3 spans 12 residues. This clonotype was picked up many times. TCRdb reprocessed the PCR reads with MiXCR, giving one entry per CDR3 protein. The sample carries roughly 40,000 distinct CDR3 sequences, around 20% recorded once. This TCR was sampled from a human donor in good health. Some libraries in this study had Jurkat cell RNA spiked in. Input material: naive CD8+ T cells from blood, with Jurkat cell RNA spiked in. The subset was: FACS-sorted CD8+CD4-CCR7+CD45RA+ naive T cells. The genes are TRBV5-1 and TRBJ2-7; no clear D gene. CDR3 sequence (DNA): TGCGCCAGCAGCTTGTTAGGGTTGGAGCAGTACTTC. The encoded protein is CASSLLGLEQYF. Based on the CDR3 plus reference TRBV5-1 and TRBJ2-7, the full variable domain is KAGVTQTPRYLIKTRGQQVTLSCSPISGHRSVSWYQQTPGQGLQFLFEYFSETQRNKGNFPGRFSGRQFSNSRSEMNVSTLELGDSALYLCASSLLGLEQYFGPGTRLTVT.